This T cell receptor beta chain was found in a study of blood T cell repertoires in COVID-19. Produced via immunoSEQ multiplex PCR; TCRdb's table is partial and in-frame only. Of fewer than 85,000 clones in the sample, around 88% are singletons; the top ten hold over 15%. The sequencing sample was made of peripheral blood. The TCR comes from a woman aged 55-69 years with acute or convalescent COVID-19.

The CDR3 loop is CASSRTIPATGWPGELFF. The CDR3 nucleotides are TGCGCCAGCAGCCGCACCATTCCGGCAACAGGGTGGCCCGGGGAGCTGTTTTTT. V is TRBV4-1 and J is TRBJ2-2, with D possibly TRBD1 on 6 matching bases. The CDR3 covers 18 residues. In germline, CDR1 is MGHRA, CDR2 YSYEKL. Trimming stripped 4 bases from V and 6 bases from J, with 24 bases between.